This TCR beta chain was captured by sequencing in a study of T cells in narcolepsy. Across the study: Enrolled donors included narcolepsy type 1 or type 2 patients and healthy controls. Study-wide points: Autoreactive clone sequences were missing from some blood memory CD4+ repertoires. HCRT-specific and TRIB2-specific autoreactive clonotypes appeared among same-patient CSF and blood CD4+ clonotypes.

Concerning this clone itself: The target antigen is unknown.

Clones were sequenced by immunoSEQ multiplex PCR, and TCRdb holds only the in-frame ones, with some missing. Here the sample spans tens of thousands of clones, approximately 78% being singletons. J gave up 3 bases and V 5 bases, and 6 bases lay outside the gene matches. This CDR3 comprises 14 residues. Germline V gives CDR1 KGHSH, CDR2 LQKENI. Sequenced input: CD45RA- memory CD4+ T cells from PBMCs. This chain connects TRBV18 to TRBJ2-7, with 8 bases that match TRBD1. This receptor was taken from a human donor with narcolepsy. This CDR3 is CASSSDRDDYEQYF. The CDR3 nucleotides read TGTGCCAGCTCATCGGACAGGGATGACTACGAGCAGTACTTC. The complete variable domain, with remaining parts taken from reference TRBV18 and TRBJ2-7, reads NAGVMQNPRHLVRRRGQEARLRCSPMKGHSHVYWYRQLPEEGLKFMVYLQKENIIDESGMPKERFSAEFPKEGPSILRIQQVVRGDSAAYFCASSSDRDDYEQYFGPGTRLTVT.